A single sample gave rise to the 11 T cell receptor beta chains below, sequenced in a study of human T cells and chemical hapten exposure. TCRdb itself ran the RACE reads through MiXCR, one entry per CDR3 protein. This sample has 35,000 to 50,000 distinct CDR3 sequences, with about 4% found just once. The time point denotes: healthy volunteer bleed at 6 weeks. Extraction yielded total RNA from whole blood (unfractionated). The specimen sequenced was whole blood. The receptors were sampled from a human donor in good health. Some clones in this sample may be carry-over from other donors' samples.

This clonotype was seen ten or more times. The V call is TRBV3-1, the J call TRBJ2-1; the D gene is possibly TRBD2 (5 bases). Trimming cost V 4 bases and J 0 bases, with 10 bases left between them. CDR3 length equals 15 residues. CDR1 is LGHDT and CDR2 is YNNKEL in the germline V gene (reference sequence). The CDR3 region is CASSLRAASYNEQFF. For the CDR3, the DNA is TGTGCCAGCAGCCTGAGGGCGGCCTCCTACAATGAGCAGTTCTTC.

This clonotype was seen at least ten times. This chain links TRBV28 with TRBJ2-7; D not resolved. The CDR3 runs 14 residues. The germline CDR1 and CDR2 sequences are MDHEN and SYDVKM. V lost 1 base, J lost 2 bases, and 9 bases lay in between. The CDR3, as DNA: TGTGCCAGCAGTTTATACCGGAATACCTACGAGCAGTACTTC. Encoded protein: CASSLYRNTYEQYF.

This clonotype was picked up many times. This chain connects TRBV12-3 or TRBV12-4 to TRBJ2-3; 12 positions agree with TRBD1. Trimming cost V 6 bases and J 0 bases; bases outside gene matches: 1. There are 15 residues in the CDR3. The CDR3 loop is CASRGQGASTDTQYF. Here the CDR3 DNA reads TGTGCCAGCAGGGGACAGGGGGCCAGCACAGATACGCAGTATTTT.

This clonotype has at least ten counts. V gene TRBV10-3 combines with J gene TRBJ2-7; 10 bases are shared with TRBD1. CDR3 length: 16 amino acids. Germline V gene sequence: CDR1 ENHRY, CDR2 SYGVKD. V was clipped by 3 bases and J by 1 base; unmatched bases: 6. CDR3 residues: CAISDHRDRGSYEQYF. The CDR3 nucleotides are TGTGCCATCAGTGATCACAGGGACAGGGGTTCCTACGAGCAGTACTTC.

In this sample, this clonotype turned up many times. The CDR3 region has the DNA TGTGCCAGCAGTTACCGGCGGGGCAGCTCCTACAATGAGCAGTTCTTC. Amino acids: CASSYRRGSSYNEQFF. The chain uses TRBV6-5 and TRBJ2-1; tentatively, D is TRBD2 (6 bases). This CDR3 is built from 16 residues. V lost 2 bases to trimming and J lost 0 bases, with 11 bases between them. Germline-derived CDR1 and CDR2 are MNHEY and SVGAGI.

The sample holds many counts of this clonotype. The chain combines TRBV14 with TRBJ2-1; 11 bases match TRBD2. The junction had 8 bases not matched to a gene; V was cut back by 0 bases and J by 10 bases. This CDR3 region has 16 residues. In germline, CDR1 is SGHDN, CDR2 FVKESK. The DNA of the CDR3 is TGTGCCAGCAGCCAAGATACCCTAGCGGGAGGTCGAGAGCAGTTCTTC. This codes for CASSQDTLAGGREQFF.

This clonotype was seen many times. The genes are TRBV9 and TRBJ1-1; 7 bases map to TRBD1. The CDR3 totals 15 residues. The V and J ends lost 0 bases and 5 bases, in that order; junction bases with no gene match: 7. CDR1 and CDR2 from the germline V gene are SGDLS and YYNGEE. The CDR3 region has the DNA TGTGCCAGCAGCGTAGGCGCAGGGGGGGGAACTGAAGCTTTCTTT. Protein: CASSVGAGGGTEAFF. Looking up the rest from reference TRBV9 and TRBJ1-1 gives the full variable domain: DSGVTQTPKHLITATGQRVTLRCSPRSGDLSVYWYQQSLDQGLQFLIQYYNGEERAKGNILERFSAQQFPDLHSELNLSSLELGDSALYFCASSVGAGGGTEAFFGQGTRLTVV.

In this sample, this clonotype turned up many times. The chain links TRBV7-8 to TRBJ2-2, with 8 bases identical to TRBD2. CDR1 and CDR2 (germline): SGHVS, FQNEAQ. Unmatched junction bases numbered 7, after V lost 3 bases and J lost 4 bases. This CDR3 spans 16 amino acids. CDR3 loop: CASSFRLARVTGELFF. CDR3 coding DNA: TGTGCCAGCAGCTTCAGACTAGCGCGAGTCACCGGGGAGCTGTTTTTT.

This clonotype was found many times. The J gene is TRBJ2-7, the V gene TRBV27; D may be TRBD1 (6 bases). V lost 6 bases and J lost 2, with 11 bases in between. The CDR3 loop spans 13 amino acids. From germline, CDR1 is MNHEY and CDR2 SMNVEV (reference sequence). The CDR3 DNA reads as TGTGCCAGCAGCAGGGGCCTTACCTACGAGCAGTACTTC. Translating gives CASSRGLTYEQYF.

This clonotype was recorded many times. This chain joins TRBV18 and TRBJ1-1; 7 bases line up with TRBD1. Germline lookup yields CDR1 KGHSH and CDR2 LQKENI. The CDR3 is 15 amino acids. Trimming removed 4 bases from V and 4 bases from J; junction bases left unmatched: 9. Written as DNA, the CDR3 is TGTGCCAGCTCACACTATAACAGGGGCGGCACTGAAGCTTTCTTT. Its translation is CASSHYNRGGTEAFF.

The rearrangement links TRBV12-3 or TRBV12-4 to TRBJ1-5, with D possibly being TRBD1 (5 bases). Trimming took off 3 bases at V and 4 bases at J, with 10 bases between the two ends. The CDR3 totals 14 residues. This chain's CDR3 is CASSFGGENQPQHF. The CDR3 region has the DNA TGTGCCAGCAGTTTCGGGGGTGAAAATCAGCCCCAGCATTTT.